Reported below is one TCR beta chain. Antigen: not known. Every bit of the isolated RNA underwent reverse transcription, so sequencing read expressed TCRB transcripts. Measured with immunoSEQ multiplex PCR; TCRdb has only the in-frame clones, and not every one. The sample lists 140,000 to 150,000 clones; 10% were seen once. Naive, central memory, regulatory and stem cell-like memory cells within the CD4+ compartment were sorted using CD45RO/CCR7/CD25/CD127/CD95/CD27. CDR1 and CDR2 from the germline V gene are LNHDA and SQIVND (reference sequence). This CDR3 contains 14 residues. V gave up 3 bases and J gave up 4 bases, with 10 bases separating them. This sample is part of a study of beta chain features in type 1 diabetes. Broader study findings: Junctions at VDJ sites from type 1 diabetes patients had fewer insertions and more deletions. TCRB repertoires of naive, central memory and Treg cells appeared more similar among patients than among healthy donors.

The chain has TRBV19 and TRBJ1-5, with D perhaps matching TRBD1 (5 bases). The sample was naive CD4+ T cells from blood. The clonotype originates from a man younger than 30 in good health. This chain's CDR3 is CASSIMGQNQPQHF. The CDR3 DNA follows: TGTGCCAGTAGTATCATGGGGCAAAATCAGCCCCAGCATTTT.